Shown below are 27 T cell receptor beta chains from a single sample sequenced in a study of T cell repertoires in cytomegalovirus infection. From the reads, TCRdb called clonotypes with MiXCR, one entry per CDR3 protein. The sample carries approximately 990,000 distinct CDR3 sequences, about a third recorded once. These receptors lack a known antigen. The sample in question was cultured CD8+ T cells from PBMCs, obtained from culture after CMV antigen stimulation. The origin of the receptors is a human donor in good health (CMV status not recorded). Some clones in this sample may be carry-over from other donors' samples.

V and J are TRBV6-2 or TRBV6-3 and TRBJ1-1; TRBD1 might be the D (6 bases). This CDR3 has 14 amino acids. The germline V gene has CDR1 MNHEY and CDR2 SVGEGT. Between the trimmed V and J ends, which lost 7 bases and 7 bases, there was a span of 19 bases. In nucleotides, the CDR3 is TGTGCCAGCACCCCAGGGGTGATCGTTGGTGAAGCTTTCTTT. Its translation: CASTPGVIVGEAFF.

In this sample, this clonotype turned up a few times. The chain is built from TRBV27 and TRBJ2-5, with TRBD1 matching 10 bases. CDR1 is MNHEY, CDR2 SMNVEV, per germline (reference sequence). J lost 4 bases, V lost 6 bases, and 8 bases had no gene match. The CDR3 sequence is 15 residues long. CDR3 residues: CASRPDRGRRETQYF. The CDR3 DNA reads as TGTGCCAGCAGGCCCGACAGGGGGCGTCGAGAGACCCAGTACTTC.

CDR3 sequence (DNA): TGCAGTGCAAGACTAGGACAGCCAAACATTCAGTACTTC. This encodes CSARLGQPNIQYF. This chain joins TRBV20-1 and TRBJ2-4; D might be TRBD1 or TRBD2, each matching 6 bases. The CDR3 is 13 amino acids. V gave up 6 bases and J gave up 6 bases, with 15 bases separating them. Germline assignment: CDR1 DFQATT and CDR2 SNEGSKA (reference sequence).

This clonotype was seen repeatedly, ten times or more. The chain recombines TRBV11-1 with TRBJ2-1; TRBD2 is a possible D gene (5 bases). There are 15 residues in the CDR3. V dropped 3 bases and J dropped 6 bases, with 15 bases sitting between them. From germline, CDR1 is SGHAT and CDR2 FQDESV (reference sequence). The CDR3 loop reads CASSFRGSLANEQFF. The CDR3 bases are TGTGCCAGCAGCTTCCGGGGTAGCTTGGCCAATGAGCAGTTCTTC.

This clonotype was detected only a few times. The CDR3 spells CASRLAEIYNEQFF. CDR3 sequence (DNA): TGTGCCAGCAGGCTAGCGGAGATCTACAATGAGCAGTTCTTC. The chain carries TRBV6-5 and TRBJ2-1, with 7 bases matching TRBD2. Per the germline V gene, CDR1 is MNHEY and CDR2 is SVGAGI. After removal of 6 bases from V and 3 bases from J, the junction contained 5 bases not matched to a gene. The CDR3 has 14 amino acids.

V and J are TRBV12-3 or TRBV12-4 and TRBJ1-1, with TRBD1 identical over 8 bases. This CDR3 is 12 amino acids long. Unmatched junction bases numbered 7, after V lost 5 bases and J lost 11 bases. The CDR3 nucleotides are TGTGCCAGCAGTGCAACAGGGGGAGACGCTTTCTTT. Translating gives CASSATGGDAFF.

The rearrangement uses TRBV28 and TRBJ1-2, with D maybe TRBD1 (6 bases). The CDR3 runs 14 residues. The germline V and J ends were trimmed by 3 bases and 4 bases, with 12 bases remaining between them. Germline V gene lookup returns CDR1 MDHEN and CDR2 SYDVKM. CDR3 bases: TGTGCCAGCAGTTTTTGGGGGGCTGCCTATGGCTACACCTTC. It is translated as CASSFWGAAYGYTF.

The chain uses TRBV28 and TRBJ2-7, with 8 bases that match TRBD2. V dropped 7 bases and J dropped 5; count of bases not matched to a gene: 13. This CDR3 region has 15 residues. Germline CDR1 is MDHEN and CDR2 is SYDVKM. In DNA form, the CDR3 reads TGTGCCAGCATTCCATGGGGCGGGGGGATCGACGAGCAGTACGTC. Translated, it gives CASIPWGGGIDEQYV.

The chain carries TRBV15 and TRBJ1-4, with 7 bases aligning to TRBD1. With 3 bases clipped from V and 7 bases from J, the junction kept 8 bases outside the gene matches. The CDR3 covers 15 residues. From germline, CDR1 is LNHNV and CDR2 YYDKDF (reference sequence). CDR3 sequence reads: CATSRIRQGSEKLFF. CDR3 sequence (DNA): TGTGCCACCAGCAGGATAAGACAGGGTAGTGAAAAACTGTTTTTT.

Regarding this clonotype: A much larger clonotype is one base distant, so this may be a read error. The J gene is TRBJ2-3, the V gene TRBV7-6, with unresolved D. Per the germline V gene, CDR1 is SGHVS and CDR2 is FNYEAQ. This CDR3 region has 16 residues. This CDR3 is CTSSLGPAPSTDTQYF. CDR3 nucleotides: TGTACCAGCAGCTTAGGTCCGGCCCCTAGCACAGATACGCAGTATTTT.

This clonotype occurred many times. The gene calls are TRBV7-9 and TRBJ1-3, with a possible D match to TRBD1 (5 bases). V lost 6 bases and J lost 1, with 7 bases in between. This CDR3 has 13 residues. CDR1 and CDR2 (germline): SEHNR, FQNEAQ (reference sequence). The CDR3 loop reads CASRSGSGNTIYF. The CDR3 region has the DNA TGTGCCAGCAGATCAGGGTCTGGAAACACCATATATTTT.

This clonotype was counted many times. This chain links TRBV2 with TRBJ2-1; 10 nucleotides line up with TRBD2. This CDR3 has 18 residues. Germline V CDR1 and CDR2: SNHLY, FYNNEI. Trimming cost V 1 base and J 4 bases; bases outside gene matches: 10. The CDR3 sequence: CASSEVRVAGGQYNEQFF. The CDR3 nucleotides read TGTGCCAGCAGTGAAGTCAGAGTAGCGGGGGGTCAGTACAATGAGCAGTTCTTC.

The genes are TRBV5-1 and TRBJ2-7; the D gene is possibly TRBD2 (5 bases). This CDR3 is 15 amino acids long. The ends were cut back, 3 bases at V and 4 bases at J, with 17 bases in the middle. The germline V gene encodes CDR1 SGHRS and CDR2 YFSETQ. The CDR3 protein is CASSSAGLAAYEQYF. CDR3 sequence (DNA): TGCGCCAGCAGCTCCGCCGGCCTAGCTGCTTACGAGCAGTACTTC.

V is TRBV19 and J is TRBJ2-5; 7 bases are shared with TRBD2. Germline V gives CDR1 LNHDA, CDR2 SQIVND (reference sequence). The length of the CDR3 is 16 residues. The ends lost 5 bases at V and 2 bases at J; junction bases unmatched: 11. The CDR3 sequence is CASSSPGTTEQETQYF. CDR3 in DNA: TGTGCCAGTAGTTCACCCGGGACTACGGAACAAGAGACCCAGTACTTC.

This sequence joins TRBV19 and TRBJ2-2; tentatively, D is TRBD2 (6 bases). The length of the CDR3 is 15 residues. V lost 4 bases, J lost 6 bases, and 15 bases lay in between. Germline V gene lookup returns CDR1 LNHDA and CDR2 SQIVND (reference sequence). The CDR3 DNA reads TGTGCCAGTAGTACTGGTTTCGGGGGAGCCGGGGAGCTGTTTTTT. It encodes CASSTGFGGAGELFF.

This clonotype was detected a few times. CDR3 sequence reads: CASGHPDSETQYF. CDR3 bases: TGTGCTAGTGGTCACCCCGATTCGGAGACCCAGTACTTC. The chain employs TRBV12-5 and TRBJ2-5; D not resolved. The CDR3 is made up of 13 amino acids. Germline V gene data show CDR1 as LGHNT and CDR2 as FRNRAP. Trimming removed 5 bases from V and 5 bases from J, with 12 bases in between.

This clonotype was recorded at least ten times. This chain joins TRBV7-8 and TRBJ2-7, with D possibly matching TRBD2 (6 bases). CDR3 length equals 13 residues. V was shortened by 1 base and J by 4 bases, with 8 bases between the two germline ends. Germline V lookup: CDR1 SGHVS, CDR2 FQNEAQ. CDR3 sequence: CASSLDLAYEQYF. CDR3 nucleotide sequence: TGTGCCAGCAGCTTAGATCTAGCGTACGAGCAGTACTTC.

The chain recombines TRBV11-2 with TRBJ1-1; maybe TRBD1 (5 bases). The CDR3 has 13 residues. Deletions cut 5 bases from V and 6 bases from J, with 13 bases between. CDR1 SGHAT and CDR2 FQNNGV come from the germline V gene. The chain's CDR3 is CASSPDSLPEAFF. CDR3 coding DNA: TGTGCCAGCAGCCCCGACAGTCTCCCTGAAGCTTTCTTT.

The chain joins TRBV6-5 to TRBJ2-3, with 7 bases matching TRBD2. This CDR3 region has 14 residues. Unmatched junction bases numbered 10, after V lost 5 bases and J lost 8 bases. Germline V CDR1 and CDR2: MNHEY, SVGAGI. CDR3 in DNA: TGTGCCAGCAGTGACGACTGGGGGGGAAGTACGCAGTATTTT. This translates into CASSDDWGGSTQYF.

There are a few counts of this clonotype. The V and J genes are TRBV20-1 and TRBJ2-1; no clear D gene. This CDR3 comprises 14 residues. The germline gives CDR1 DFQATT, CDR2 SNEGSKA (reference sequence). The germline V and J ends were trimmed by 1 base and 4 bases, with 11 bases remaining between them. The CDR3 region is CSARVGREYNEQFF. In DNA, the CDR3 is TGCAGTGCTAGAGTAGGCAGAGAATACAATGAGCAGTTCTTC.

This clonotype came up a few times. V gene TRBV27 combines with J gene TRBJ2-3; 12 bases align to TRBD2. From germline, CDR1 is MNHEY and CDR2 SMNVEV (reference sequence). J lost 2 bases, V lost 5 bases, and 8 bases had no gene match. CDR3 length: 17 amino acids. The CDR3 sequence: CASSLRGLAGITDTQYF. For the CDR3, the DNA is TGTGCCAGCAGTCTTCGTGGACTAGCGGGGATCACAGATACGCAGTATTTT.

Only a few counts were recorded for this clonotype. The V call is TRBV19, the J call TRBJ2-7, with 7 bases fitting TRBD1. The CDR3 has 13 residues. Trimming cost V 3 bases and J 7 bases; bases outside gene matches: 6. Germline V gives CDR1 LNHDA, CDR2 SQIVND (reference sequence). The CDR3 sequence: CASSMSQGREQYF. The CDR3 DNA is TGTGCCAGTAGTATGTCACAGGGGAGAGAGCAGTACTTC.

This clonotype was counted many times. The chain couples TRBV7-6 to TRBJ2-2; D is uncertain. V was pared by 4 bases and J by 0 bases, with 12 bases between. Germline assignment: CDR1 SGHVS and CDR2 FNYEAQ. CDR3 length: 16 residues. The CDR3 loop is CASSSPGHSNTGELFF. The CDR3 coding sequence is TGTGCCAGCAGCTCCCCGGGTCACTCGAACACCGGGGAGCTGTTTTTT.

The chain couples TRBV5-1 to TRBJ2-1; D remains unclear. V lost 0 bases to trimming and J lost 6 bases, with 16 bases between them. There are 16 residues in the CDR3. CDR1 and CDR2 from the germline V gene are SGHRS and YFSETQ. DNA for the CDR3: TGCGCCAGCAGCTTGGTCCTCGGCGGCGCCGGCAATGAGCAGTTCTTC. This sequence encodes CASSLVLGGAGNEQFF.

This clonotype occurred a few times. This rearrangement joins TRBV4-1 to TRBJ2-5; tentative D call: TRBD2 (6 bases). The CDR3 consists of 15 residues. Deletions cut 1 base from V and 2 bases from J, with 11 bases between. Germline-derived CDR1 and CDR2 are MGHRA and YSYEKL. CDR3 sequence reads: CASSQVEGRQETQYF. DNA of the CDR3: TGCGCCAGCAGCCAAGTGGAGGGACGACAAGAGACCCAGTACTTC.

The chain employs TRBV7-6 and TRBJ1-1, with D maybe TRBD1 (6 bases). Germline V gene data show CDR1 as SGHVS and CDR2 as FNYEAQ. The CDR3 runs 14 residues. The V and J ends lost 5 bases and 6 bases respectively, with 16 bases between them. CDR3 amino acids: CASSQSRGGAEAFF. The CDR3 nucleotides are TGTGCCAGCAGCCAAAGTAGGGGGGGTGCTGAAGCTTTCTTT.

This clonotype was observed a handful of times. The chain is built from TRBV12-3 or TRBV12-4 and TRBJ1-1; no firm D call. V was cut by 3 bases and J by 3 bases, with 11 bases left in between. The CDR3 has 14 residues. CDR3 bases: TGTGCCAGCAGTTTCGAATCGGGATACACTGAAGCTTTCTTT. It specifies CASSFESGYTEAFF.